This T cell receptor beta chain was recorded in a study of T cell responses to AZD1222 COVID-19 vaccine. Generated by immunoSEQ multiplex PCR, the TCRdb table keeps only in-frame clones and is missing some. This sample has about 180,000 clones, with approximately 90% found just once. Trimming shortened V by 6 bases and J by 6 bases, and 7 bases separated the two germline ends. The CDR3 is made up of 11 amino acids. The germline V gene encodes CDR1 SNHLY and CDR2 FYNNEI. Source: peripheral blood, taken on day 0 of AZD1222 vaccination. The clonotype was recovered from an adult in good health. J is TRBJ2-3 and V is TRBV2; D unclear. The CDR3 reads CASRALDTQYF. The CDR3 bases are TGTGCCAGCAGGGCTCTCGATACGCAGTATTTT.